The 18 T cell receptor beta chains below were found in one sample sequenced in a study of T cell responses to AZD1222 COVID-19 vaccine. Assay: immunoSEQ multiplex PCR; the TCRdb copy retains only in-frame clones and omits some. Here the sample spans 95,000 to 150,000 clones, roughly 87% being singletons. Here the sequenced sample was peripheral blood, taken on day 0 of AZD1222 vaccination. The receptor set was obtained from an adult in good health.

V usage is TRBV9 and J usage is TRBJ2-3, with D maybe TRBD2 (5 bases). Germline V gene data show CDR1 as SGDLS and CDR2 as YYNGEE. The CDR3 runs to 11 residues. V was trimmed by 4 bases and J by 8 bases, leaving 8 bases between them. In DNA, the CDR3 is TGTGCCAGCAGCTCCAGCGGTACGCAGTATTTT. This codes for CASSSSGTQYF.

The chain is built from TRBV15 and TRBJ2-7; no definite D call. The CDR3 length is 12 residues. Trimming shortened V by 5 bases and J by 3 bases, and 8 bases separated the two germline ends. The germline CDR1 and CDR2 sequences are LNHNV and YYDKDF (reference sequence). CDR3 coding DNA: TGTGCCACCAGCCCCGACAACTACGAGCAGTACTTC. It encodes CATSPDNYEQYF.

The rearrangement joins TRBV10-1 to TRBJ2-3; TRBD2 aligns across 9 bases. The CDR3 has 14 amino acids. V was pared by 5 bases and J by 2 bases, with 2 bases of the junction left unmatched. Germline values: CDR1 WNHNN, CDR2 SYGVQD (reference sequence). CDR3 amino acids: CASSLAGNTDTQYF. In DNA form, the CDR3 reads TGCGCCAGCAGTCTAGCGGGGAACACAGATACGCAGTATTTT.

This chain links TRBV5-5 with TRBJ1-6; perhaps TRBD1 as D (5 bases). This CDR3 spans 16 amino acids. The V and J ends lost 1 base and 6 bases respectively, with 14 bases between them. Germline CDR1 reads SGHKS; CDR2 reads YYEKEE (reference sequence). As DNA, the CDR3 is TGTGCCAGCAGCTTGAGGGCCAGGGACGCTAATTCACCCCTCCACTTT. Residues: CASSLRARDANSPLHF.

The chain combines TRBV3-1 (or the pseudogene TRBV3-2) with TRBJ2-2; D not resolved. Germline V lookup: CDR1 LGHDT, CDR2 YNNKEL (reference sequence). V was cut by 0 bases and J by 6 bases, with 8 bases left in between. There are 14 residues in the CDR3. The CDR3 nucleotides read TGTGCCAGCAGCCAAGAACCGGACCCCGGGGAGCTGTTTTTT. Translation gives CASSQEPDPGELFF.

The genes are TRBV5-1 and TRBJ2-7, with 9 nucleotides matching TRBD1. The CDR3 covers 15 residues. Unmatched junction bases numbered 10, after V lost 2 bases and J lost 7 bases. Germline lookup yields CDR1 SGHRS and CDR2 YFSETQ. CDR3 sequence reads: CASSFADRGLGEQYF. In DNA, the CDR3 is TGCGCCAGCAGCTTTGCGGACAGGGGATTAGGGGAGCAGTACTTC.

The V and J genes are TRBV5-4 and TRBJ2-1, with 7 bases matching TRBD2. Trimming took 5 bases from V and 4 from J; bases not matched to a gene: 9. From germline, CDR1 is SGHNT and CDR2 YYREEE (reference sequence). This CDR3 spans 15 amino acids. The CDR3, as DNA: TGTGCCAGCAGATCCTGGGGGGGAAATTACAATGAGCAGTTCTTC. Translating gives CASRSWGGNYNEQFF. The whole variable domain, filled in from reference TRBV5-4 and TRBJ2-1, reads ETGVTQSPTHLIKTRGQQVTLRCSSQSGHNTVSWYQQALGQGPQFIFQYYREEENGRGNFPPRFSGLQFPNYSSELNVNALELDDSALYLCASRSWGGNYNEQFFGPGTRLTVL.

This chain connects TRBV12-3 or TRBV12-4 to TRBJ2-1, with 8 bases aligning to TRBD1. The ends lost 5 bases at V and 7 bases at J; junction bases unmatched: 4. This CDR3 comprises 13 residues. CDR3 loop: CASSATGGNEQFF. CDR3 DNA: TGTGCCAGCAGTGCTACAGGGGGGAATGAGCAGTTCTTC.

J is TRBJ2-1 and V is TRBV3-1 (or the pseudogene TRBV3-2), with 7 bases aligning to TRBD2. The CDR3 runs 17 residues. J was trimmed by 6 bases and V by 4 bases; bases with no gene match: 15. Germline V gene data show CDR1 as LGHDT and CDR2 as YNNKEL (reference sequence). CDR3: CASSPKHGGGLLNEQFF. The CDR3 region has the DNA TGTGCCAGCAGCCCTAAGCATGGCGGGGGACTCCTCAATGAGCAGTTCTTC.

The chain joins TRBV30 to TRBJ2-5; TRBD2 might be the D (7 bases). The V gene's germline CDR1 is GTSNPN and CDR2 SVGIG (reference sequence). The CDR3 totals 13 residues. The V gene lost 1 base and the J gene lost 5 bases, with 11 bases spanning the gap. This CDR3 is CAWSAGGVETQYF. For the CDR3, the DNA is TGTGCCTGGAGTGCGGGGGGCGTTGAGACCCAGTACTTC. Full variable domain (remainder filled in from reference TRBV30 and TRBJ2-5): SQTIHQWPATLVQPVGSPLSLECTVEGTSNPNLYWYRQAAGRGLQLLFYSVGIGQISSEVPQNLSASRPQDRQFILSSKKLLLSDSGFYLCAWSAGGVETQYFGPGTRLLVL.

The chain combines TRBV11-3 with TRBJ2-6, with D perhaps given as TRBD1 or TRBD2 (5 bases each). From germline, CDR1 is SGHNT and CDR2 YENEEA. The CDR3 is made up of 16 amino acids. Trimming took off 3 bases at V and 2 bases at J, with 11 bases between the two ends. The CDR3 is CASSFRDLAGANVLTF. The CDR3 DNA follows: TGTGCCAGCAGCTTCAGGGACCTGGCTGGGGCCAACGTCCTGACTTTC. Complete variable domain (other parts from reference TRBV11-3 and TRBJ2-6): EAGVVQSPRYKIIEKKQPVAFWCNPISGHNTLYWYLQNLGQGPELLIRYENEEAVDDSQLPKDRFSAERLKGVDSTLKIQPAELGDSAVYLCASSFRDLAGANVLTFGAGSRLTVL.

The V call is TRBV19, the J call TRBJ2-3; D is unclear. The CDR3 loop spans 13 amino acids. Trimming shortened V by 1 base and J by 4 bases, and 6 bases separated the two germline ends. CDR1 and CDR2 (germline): LNHDA, SQIVND (reference sequence). As DNA, the CDR3 is TGTGCCAGTAGTATAGGAGGACCAGATACGCAGTATTTT. Encoded protein: CASSIGGPDTQYF.

This clone was picked up one time. The chain couples TRBV7-6 to TRBJ2-2, with D possibly TRBD2 on 5 matching bases. V was pared by 3 bases and J by 1 base, with 6 bases between. CDR1 SGHVS and CDR2 FNYEAQ come from the germline V gene. This CDR3 comprises 14 residues. CDR3 DNA: TGTGCCAGCAGCTTTGGACTGAACACCGGGGAGCTGTTTTTT. Protein: CASSFGLNTGELFF.

This chain connects TRBV11-2 to TRBJ2-7; no definite D call. The CDR3 is 14 amino acids. The germline V and J ends were trimmed by 2 bases and 1 base, with 9 bases remaining between them. CDR1 is SGHAT, CDR2 FQNNGV, per germline. CDR3 DNA sequence: TGTGCCAGCAGCTTACCTATAAGATCCTACGAGCAGTACTTC. It encodes CASSLPIRSYEQYF.

The sample holds one count of this clone. The chain employs TRBV7-9 and TRBJ1-2; maybe TRBD1 (5 bases). CDR3 length equals 15 residues. V dropped 5 bases and J dropped 2 bases, with 15 bases sitting between them. Germline CDR1 reads SEHNR; CDR2 reads FQNEAQ (reference sequence). CDR3 DNA: TGTGCCAGCAGCCCCAGGGAGGGCCCCAACTATGGCTACACCTTC. Its protein is CASSPREGPNYGYTF.

The chain links TRBV18 to TRBJ1-3, with D unresolved. V lost 5 bases, J lost 1 base, and 9 bases lay in between. Germline V gives CDR1 KGHSH, CDR2 LQKENI. The CDR3 is made up of 14 amino acids. CDR3 in DNA: TGTGCCAGCTCATCCGGACGATCTGGAAACACCATATATTTT. It yields the protein CASSSGRSGNTIYF.

The chain is built from TRBV7-3 and TRBJ2-2; possible D gene TRBD2, 5 bases. The CDR3 is 14 amino acids. Germline CDR1 is SGHTA and CDR2 is FQGTGA. Trimming removed 2 bases from V and 2 bases from J, with 6 bases in between. The CDR3 is CASSLRGNTGELFF. CDR3 bases: TGTGCCAGCAGCTTACGGGGAAACACCGGGGAGCTGTTTTTT.

The chain carries TRBV5-4 and TRBJ2-7; 7 bases line up with TRBD1. Trimming took 0 bases from V and 5 from J; bases not matched to a gene: 8. CDR3 length: 15 amino acids. CDR1 SGHNT and CDR2 YYREEE come from the germline V gene (reference sequence). The CDR3, as DNA: TGTGCCAGCAGCTTGGCCGAGACAGGGACCAACGAGCAGTACTTC. Protein product: CASSLAETGTNEQYF.